This note documents a single T cell receptor (beta chain) sequence. Each CDR3 protein is one row after TCRdb ran MiXCR on the 5' RACE reads. The sample has approximately 340,000 distinct CDR3 sequences, more than 15% seen once. Germline lookup yields CDR1 MGHDK and CDR2 SYGVNS. This CDR3 region has 13 residues. The ends were cut back, 5 bases at V and 4 bases at J, with 11 bases in the middle. This sample is drawn from a study of T-cell memory formation after mild COVID-19. This clonotype was sampled from a young man who had mild COVID-19 (a few samples of this study predate the infection). Cell type and time point are not known. The specimen sequenced was PBMCs or a T cell subset sorted from them (not recorded which). The rearrangement joins TRBV25-1 to TRBJ1-2; perhaps TRBD1 as D (5 bases). The CDR3 DNA sequence: TGTGCCAGCAGTACCCACGACAGCTATGGCTACACCTTC. Its translation: CASSTHDSYGYTF.